The 27 T cell receptor beta chains in this list originate from one sample, sequenced in a study of blood T cell repertoires in COVID-19. Here immunoSEQ multiplex PCR was the method, and the copy in TCRdb shows in-frame clones only, minus some. In the table there are roughly 83,000 clones, 86% of which are singletons. Sequenced material: peripheral blood. The source of these receptors is a man between 50 and 59 years old with active COVID-19.

This clone was seen only once. The rearrangement joins TRBV2 to TRBJ1-4; TRBD1 matches 7 bases. J was trimmed by 3 bases and V by 2 bases; bases with no gene match: 3. CDR3 length: 15 residues. Germline V lookup: CDR1 SNHLY, CDR2 FYNNEI. The CDR3 loop is CASSEQGGPNEKLFF. CDR3 nucleotide sequence: TGTGCCAGCAGTGAACAGGGGGGTCCTAATGAAAAACTGTTTTTT.

The chain has TRBV19 and TRBJ1-5; D is possibly TRBD1 (5 bases). Germline V CDR1 and CDR2: LNHDA, SQIVND (reference sequence). The V and J ends lost 7 bases and 1 base respectively, with 17 bases between them. The CDR3 is made up of 16 amino acids. In DNA, the CDR3 is TGTGCCAGTATCCGGGAGGCCCAGGGAAGCAATCAGCCCCAGCATTTT. Protein product: CASIREAQGSNQPQHF.

In DNA, the CDR3 is TGCGCCAGCACTGAGGATCACGGATCGGGCACTGAAGCTTTCTTT. Translated: CASTEDHGSGTEAFF. The chain combines TRBV5-1 with TRBJ1-1; unclear D gene. V lost 6 bases and J lost 4, with 19 bases in between. In germline, CDR1 is SGHRS, CDR2 YFSETQ. The CDR3 extends over 15 amino acids.

The chain couples TRBV9 to TRBJ1-3, with TRBD1 identical over 8 bases. In germline, CDR1 is SGDLS, CDR2 YYNGEE. The CDR3 totals 15 residues. Germline trimming cut 4 bases from V and 2 bases from J; bases unmatched to any gene: 5. CDR3 in amino acids: CASSTWTGTGNTIYF. DNA for the CDR3: TGTGCCAGCAGCACCTGGACAGGGACTGGAAACACCATATATTTT.

The chain combines TRBV28 with TRBJ1-6, with TRBD1 matching 7 bases. V lost 7 bases and J lost 0; bases outside the gene matches: 6. This CDR3 has 16 amino acids. Looked up from germline, CDR1 is MDHEN and CDR2 is SYDVKM. The CDR3: CASNRDSSSYNSPLHF. The CDR3, as DNA: TGTGCCAGCAACCGGGACAGCAGCTCCTATAATTCACCCCTCCACTTT.

J is TRBJ2-1 and V is TRBV19, with D tentatively TRBD1 (5 bases). The CDR3 runs to 15 residues. V was cut by 3 bases and J by 8 bases, with 17 bases left in between. Per germline, CDR1 LNHDA and CDR2 SQIVND (reference sequence). CDR3 DNA: TGTGCCAGTAGTATGAAGATCCAGGGTTCTCATGAGCAGTTCTTC. Protein: CASSMKIQGSHEQFF.

The chain joins TRBV6-1 to TRBJ1-3; D remains unclear. Deletions cut 0 bases from V and 0 bases from J, with 12 bases between. CDR1 is MNHNS, CDR2 SASEGT, per germline. The CDR3 extends over 17 amino acids. CDR3 amino acids: CASSEARLVGSGNTIYF. CDR3 DNA sequence: TGTGCCAGCAGTGAAGCTAGACTGGTAGGCTCTGGAAACACCATATATTTT.

In its sample, this clone was seen once. This chain joins TRBV10-3 and TRBJ2-3, with TRBD1 matching 7 bases. Germline V gives CDR1 ENHRY, CDR2 SYGVKD. The CDR3 contains 15 residues. The ends lost 4 bases at V and 2 bases at J; junction bases unmatched: 6. The CDR3, as DNA: TGTGCCATCAGTGGGATGCAGGGGGTCACAGATACGCAGTATTTT. Its translation is CAISGMQGVTDTQYF.

Worth noting for this clone: One end of the junction fails to match germline, which may point to a read error. This chain joins TRBV7-7 and TRBJ2-3; D uncertain. Germline lookup yields CDR1 SSHAT and CDR2 FNYEAQ (reference sequence). The CDR3 runs to 15 residues. Here the CDR3 DNA reads TGTGCTAGCAGCTTAGGTCCCACTAGCACAGATACGCAGTATTTT. Its translation: CASSLGPTSTDTQYF. Filled out from reference TRBV7-7 and TRBJ2-3, the complete variable domain reads GAGVSQSPRYKVTKRGQDVTLRCDPISSHATLYWYQQALGQGPEFLTYFNYEAQPDKSGLPSDRFSAERPEGSISTLTIQRTEQRDSAMYRCASSLGPTSTDTQYFGPGTRLTVL.

J is TRBJ2-7 and V is TRBV5-1, with TRBD2 matching 14 bases. Trimming took 2 bases from V and 6 from J; bases not matched to a gene: 4. The V gene's germline CDR1 is SGHRS and CDR2 YFSETQ. The CDR3 totals 15 residues. The CDR3 bases are TGCGCCAGCAGCTTAGGGACTAGCGGGAGAGGCGAGCAGTACTTC. Residues: CASSLGTSGRGEQYF.

V gene TRBV24-1 combines with J gene TRBJ2-2; 11 bases are a match to TRBD2. Germline trimming cut 7 bases from V and 5 bases from J; bases unmatched to any gene: 5. Germline V gene lookup returns CDR1 KGHDR and CDR2 SFDVKD. This CDR3 has 15 residues. Here the CDR3 DNA reads TGTGCCACCAGCACTAGCGGGAGAAGGACCGGGGAGCTGTTTTTT. Translation: CATSTSGRRTGELFF.

This chain joins TRBV5-1 and TRBJ1-1; 9 bases map to TRBD1. The CDR3 loop spans 15 amino acids. The V gene end was trimmed by 4 bases and the J gene end by 6 bases; junction bases not matched to a gene: 10. The V gene's germline CDR1 is SGHRS and CDR2 YFSETQ. In DNA form, the CDR3 reads TGCGCCAGCAGCCCGGGACAGGGACTCCCTTCTGAAGCTTTCTTT. It yields the protein CASSPGQGLPSEAFF.

This clone was observed a handful of times. The V and J genes are TRBV5-8 and TRBJ2-7, with 7 positions matching TRBD2. Germline CDR1 SGHTS, CDR2 YDEGEE. CDR3 length equals 12 residues. Trimming cost V 1 base and J 7 bases; bases outside gene matches: 2. In DNA, the CDR3 is TGTGCCAGCAGCTTGAAGGGAGGGGAGCAGTACTTC. As protein: CASSLKGGEQYF.

The chain has TRBV7-3 and TRBJ1-4; possible D gene TRBD1, 5 bases. This CDR3 comprises 14 residues. Trimming left V 5 bases short and J 6 bases short, with 13 bases between. From germline, CDR1 is SGHTA and CDR2 FQGTGA. CDR3 bases: TGTGCCAGCAGCCCCAGGGAAGGAGATGAAAAACTGTTTTTT. Translation gives CASSPREGDEKLFF.

The chain is built from TRBV5-6 and TRBJ2-2; the D gene is possibly TRBD2 (5 bases). The CDR3 has 17 amino acids. In germline, CDR1 is SGHDT, CDR2 YYEEEE. The V end was cut by 3 bases, the J end by 6 bases, with 21 bases between. This CDR3 is CASSSDSSGYLPGELFF. CDR3 DNA: TGTGCCAGCAGCTCGGACTCCTCGGGGTATCTTCCCGGGGAGCTGTTTTTT.

The V and J genes are TRBV7-2 and TRBJ2-3; 10 bases align to TRBD1. This CDR3 region has 16 residues. Looked up from germline, CDR1 is SGHTA and CDR2 is FQGNSA. J gave up 0 bases and V 5 bases, and 5 bases lay outside the gene matches. CDR3 nucleotide sequence: TGTGCCAGCAGCCCTGGGACAGGGGTGAGCACAGATACGCAGTATTTT. This sequence encodes CASSPGTGVSTDTQYF.

The chain has TRBV19 and TRBJ1-2; no clear D gene. V was clipped by 3 bases and J by 3 bases, with 8 bases between them. Germline CDR1 and CDR2: LNHDA and SQIVND (reference sequence). There are 13 residues in the CDR3. CDR3 sequence (DNA): TGTGCCAGTAGTATTGCGGACTACTATGGCTACACCTTC. This gives the protein CASSIADYYGYTF.

CDR3 sequence: CAGYRGRLYGAFF. The CDR3 region has the DNA TGTGCCGGCTACAGGGGGCGCTTGTACGGAGCTTTCTTT. The rearrangement joins TRBV30 to TRBJ1-1, with 9 positions matching TRBD1. Trimming cost V 8 bases and J 10 bases; bases outside gene matches: 14. Germline V gives CDR1 GTSNPN, CDR2 SVGIG (reference sequence). This CDR3 is built from 13 residues.

This clone was detected only a few times. The chain uses TRBV7-9 and TRBJ2-2; D uncertain. CDR3 length: 14 amino acids. The V gene lost 6 bases and the J gene lost 2 bases, with 10 bases spanning the gap. CDR1 and CDR2 (germline): SEHNR, FQNEAQ (reference sequence). In DNA, the CDR3 is TGTGCCAGCAGAACTTCCATTAACACCGGGGAGCTGTTTTTT. Its translation: CASRTSINTGELFF.

This chain uses TRBV7-2 with TRBJ2-3, with 7 nucleotides matching TRBD2. The CDR3 has 16 residues. CDR1 is SGHTA, CDR2 FQGNSA, per germline. J lost 2 bases, V lost 1 base, and 6 bases had no gene match. CDR3 nucleotide sequence: TGTGCCAGCAGCTTAGGTCTAGCGGACTCCACAGATACGCAGTATTTT. Its translation: CASSLGLADSTDTQYF.

The chain recombines TRBV28 with TRBJ1-5, with D tentatively TRBD1 (5 bases). Trimming shortened V by 4 bases and J by 3 bases, and 10 bases separated the two germline ends. Per germline, CDR1 MDHEN and CDR2 SYDVKM. The CDR3 is 14 residues long. The CDR3 coding sequence is TGTGCCAGCAGTTCCACAGGTGACAATCAGCCCCAGCATTTT. Amino acids: CASSSTGDNQPQHF. Together with reference TRBV28 and TRBJ1-5, the CDR3 gives the full variable domain: DVKVTQSSRYLVKRTGEKVFLECVQDMDHENMFWYRQDPGLGLRLIYFSYDVKMKEKGDIPEGYSVSREKKERFSLILESASTNQTSMYLCASSSTGDNQPQHFGDGTRLSIL.

J is TRBJ2-7 and V is TRBV28; D is possibly TRBD2 (5 bases). V lost 5 bases and J lost 2, with 16 bases in between. Germline loops: CDR1 MDHEN, CDR2 SYDVKM. The CDR3 length is 15 residues. CDR3 sequence: CASSLPRAGAYEQYF. The CDR3 DNA reads as TGTGCCAGCAGTCTCCCCCGGGCCGGGGCCTACGAGCAGTACTTC.

V gene TRBV30 combines with J gene TRBJ1-1, with 7 bases identical to TRBD1. The length of the CDR3 is 15 residues. Germline lookup yields CDR1 GTSNPN and CDR2 SVGIG (reference sequence). Germline trimming cut 3 bases from V and 4 bases from J; bases unmatched to any gene: 11. The CDR3 region is CAWRGMERQGTEAFF. The CDR3 DNA is TGTGCCTGGAGGGGGATGGAGCGACAGGGCACTGAAGCTTTCTTT.

This chain joins TRBV6-6 and TRBJ2-1; TRBD2 aligns across 11 bases. J lost 9 bases, V lost 6 bases, and 10 bases had no gene match. Germline assignment: CDR1 MNHNY and CDR2 SVGAGI (reference sequence). The CDR3 is 15 amino acids. The CDR3 sequence is CASSNSGGGPGEQFF. CDR3 sequence (DNA): TGTGCCAGCAGCAATAGCGGGGGGGGCCCCGGTGAGCAGTTCTTC.

The chain recombines TRBV28 with TRBJ2-1; 9 positions match TRBD1. CDR1 is MDHEN and CDR2 is SYDVKM in the germline V gene. The CDR3 contains 14 residues. The junction had 3 bases not matched to a gene; V was cut back by 6 bases and J by 3 bases. DNA of the CDR3: TGTGCCAGCAGGGCGGGACAGGGCTACAATGAGCAGTTCTTC. This gives the protein CASRAGQGYNEQFF.

This clone was seen a few times. The V call is TRBV19, the J call TRBJ1-1; 8 bases are shared with TRBD1. Germline CDR1 and CDR2: LNHDA and SQIVND (reference sequence). The ends lost 7 bases at V and 11 bases at J; junction bases unmatched: 12. The CDR3 is made up of 13 amino acids. CDR3 loop: CASIGGTGLGAFF. Written as DNA, the CDR3 is TGTGCCAGTATCGGCGGGACAGGCTTAGGCGCTTTCTTT.

This chain connects TRBV7-2 to TRBJ2-1, with 10 bases aligning to TRBD2. Trimming took 1 base from V and 7 from J; bases not matched to a gene: 10. This CDR3 comprises 17 residues. Germline V gives CDR1 SGHTA, CDR2 FQGNSA. The CDR3 here is CASSLGLLAGVENEQFF. CDR3 nucleotide sequence: TGTGCCAGCAGCTTAGGACTCCTAGCGGGAGTGGAGAATGAGCAGTTCTTC.